The 13 T cell receptor beta chains below were found in one sample sequenced in a study of a mutant IDH1 vaccine in newly diagnosed glioma. Time point specified: baseline, week 1 (first vaccination visit). Stated treatment: pre-vaccination baseline after standard-of-care therapy. Assay: immunoSEQ multiplex PCR; the TCRdb copy retains only in-frame clones and omits some. Among 65,000 to 70,000 clones listed, approximately 86% were seen once. The source material was PBMCs, sampled from a glioma patient treated with radiotherapy, temozolomide or both. Every receptor here comes from a man younger than 40 with glioma.

The chain is built from TRBV28 and TRBJ2-7; TRBD1 aligns across 9 bases. The J segment lost 2 bases and the V segment lost 1 base, leaving 9 bases of the junction unmatched. Germline assignment: CDR1 MDHEN and CDR2 SYDVKM. The CDR3 extends over 17 amino acids. CDR3 nucleotide sequence: TGTGCCAGCAGTTTATACTATGACAGGGGGAAAACCTACGAGCAGTACTTC. Residues: CASSLYYDRGKTYEQYF.

The chain combines TRBV7-9 with TRBJ1-2, with TRBD1 identical over 9 bases. The CDR3 sequence is 15 residues long. The trim removed 4 bases at V and 0 bases at J, leaving 3 bases unmatched. CDR1 SEHNR and CDR2 FQNEAQ come from the germline V gene (reference sequence). This chain's CDR3 is CASSSWDRANYGYTF. The CDR3 DNA sequence: TGTGCCAGCAGCTCCTGGGACAGGGCTAACTATGGCTACACCTTC.

The chain has TRBV6-1 and TRBJ1-6, with no clear D. The CDR3 sequence is 19 residues long. The germline CDR1 and CDR2 sequences are MNHNS and SASEGT. With 2 bases removed from V and 0 bases from J, the gap between germline ends came to 17 bases. The DNA of the CDR3 is TGTGCCAGCAGTGAATATCGGCTCACGACCGACTCCTATAATTCACCCCTCCACTTT. Its protein is CASSEYRLTTDSYNSPLHF.

The J gene is TRBJ2-1, the V gene TRBV4-2; weak D call: TRBD2 (7 bases). Trimming took off 1 base at V and 8 bases at J, with 18 bases between the two ends. The CDR3 consists of 16 residues. In germline, CDR1 is LGHNA, CDR2 YNFKEQ. The CDR3 DNA is TGTGCCAGCAGCCAAGCATTTGGGAGGGGGAGGGATGAGCAGTTCTTC. It yields the protein CASSQAFGRGRDEQFF.

The chain combines TRBV30 with TRBJ1-2; no clear D. In germline, CDR1 is GTSNPN, CDR2 SVGIG (reference sequence). This CDR3 is built from 13 residues. Between the trimmed V and J ends, which lost 4 bases and 2 bases, there was a span of 11 bases. CDR3 in DNA: TGTGCCTGGACCCACCTAACCAACTATGGCTACACCTTC. This sequence encodes CAWTHLTNYGYTF. The variable domain in full, completed from reference TRBV30 and TRBJ1-2, reads SQTIHQWPATLVQPVGSPLSLECTVEGTSNPNLYWYRQAAGRGLQLLFYSVGIGQISSEVPQNLSASRPQDRQFILSSKKLLLSDSGFYLCAWTHLTNYGYTFGSGTRLTVV.

This sequence joins TRBV5-5 and TRBJ2-7, with a weak D call TRBD2 (6 bases). CDR1 is SGHKS and CDR2 is YYEKEE in the germline V gene (reference sequence). The CDR3 extends over 14 amino acids. Trimming left V 4 bases short and J 2 bases short, with 13 bases between. In DNA, the CDR3 is TGTGCCAGCAGCCATGGGGCGGGGACCTACGAGCAGTACTTC. Amino acids: CASSHGAGTYEQYF.

This clone has only a few counts. The rearrangement joins TRBV6-1 to TRBJ1-4; unclear D gene. Germline CDR1 reads MNHNS; CDR2 reads SASEGT. The CDR3 contains 17 residues. V was trimmed by 0 bases and J by 7 bases, leaving 18 bases between them. The CDR3 reads CASSEAPLPRAFEKLFF. CDR3 nucleotide sequence: TGTGCCAGCAGTGAAGCCCCGCTTCCCCGGGCCTTTGAAAAACTGTTTTTT.

The chain joins TRBV5-8 to TRBJ1-5; tentative D call: TRBD1 (5 bases). V was shortened by 1 base and J by 4 bases, with 15 bases between the two germline ends. The CDR3 runs 16 residues. Germline V lookup: CDR1 SGHTS, CDR2 YDEGEE. In DNA, the CDR3 is TGTGCCAGCAGCTTGAGTGTGGGGACGGATAATCAGCCCCAGCATTTT. Translation: CASSLSVGTDNQPQHF.

This chain joins TRBV7-9 and TRBJ1-1; 10 bases line up with TRBD1. CDR1 is SEHNR, CDR2 FQNEAQ, per germline (reference sequence). The trim removed 0 bases at V and 1 base at J, leaving 5 bases unmatched. This CDR3 contains 17 residues. The CDR3 nucleotides read TGTGCCAGCAGCTTAGCCGAGGACAGGGGGTGGAACACTGAAGCTTTCTTT. Translating it yields CASSLAEDRGWNTEAFF.

This clone was observed a single time. This chain uses TRBV18 with TRBJ2-2, with 10 bases fitting TRBD1. Trimming took 8 bases from V and 5 from J; bases not matched to a gene: 8. Germline V gene data show CDR1 as KGHSH and CDR2 as LQKENI. The CDR3 sequence is 15 residues long. The CDR3 region has the DNA TGTGCCAGCACCCGACAGGGGGCGAGTACCGGGGAGCTGTTTTTT. Its protein is CASTRQGASTGELFF.

For the CDR3, the DNA is TGTGCCAGTAGCCCATTAGCGGGGGGGCGGAATGAGCAGTTCTTC. This encodes CASSPLAGGRNEQFF. The genes are TRBV19 and TRBJ2-1; 11 bases map to TRBD2. Germline V gene data show CDR1 as LNHDA and CDR2 as SQIVND (reference sequence). This CDR3 is built from 15 residues. The junction had 8 bases not matched to a gene; V was cut back by 6 bases and J by 7 bases. The complete variable domain, with remaining parts taken from reference TRBV19 and TRBJ2-1, reads DGGITQSPKYLFRKEGQNVTLSCEQNLNHDAMYWYRQDPGQGLRLIYYSQIVNDFQKGDIAEGYSVSREKKESFPLTVTSAQKNPTAFYLCASSPLAGGRNEQFFGPGTRLTVL.

The rearrangement uses TRBV6-1 and TRBJ1-2; D gene ambiguous. V was trimmed by 3 bases and J by 6 bases, leaving 11 bases between them. The CDR3 consists of 13 residues. Germline V gives CDR1 MNHNS, CDR2 SASEGT. The CDR3 spells CASSEGSDNGYTF. Here the CDR3 DNA reads TGTGCCAGCAGTGAGGGGTCCGACAATGGCTACACCTTC.

This clone was counted a few times. This chain joins TRBV14 and TRBJ1-1, with D unresolved. V was shortened by 3 bases and J by 3 bases, with 8 bases between the two germline ends. Looked up from germline, CDR1 is SGHDN and CDR2 is FVKESK. The CDR3 covers 13 residues. As DNA, the CDR3 is TGTGCCAGCAGCCAGGGAAGGGACACTGAAGCTTTCTTT. Its protein product is CASSQGRDTEAFF.